This record looks at one TCR beta chain sequence and its context. A heparinised blood draw that averaged about 0.11 L was obtained once from each donor. The isolated RNA, all of it, was reverse transcribed, so expressed TCRB transcripts were what got sequenced. Clones were read by immunoSEQ multiplex PCR, and TCRdb kept only the in-frame ones, dropping some. The sample includes about 360,000 clones, around 12% of them seen just once. Losses at the gene ends were 5 bases for V and 6 bases for J; bases not matched to a gene: 7. The CDR3 extends over 15 amino acids. Germline V gene lookup returns CDR1 SGHRS and CDR2 YFSETQ. The data belong to a study of beta chain features in type 1 diabetes.

The receptor comes from a man aged 18 to 29 in good health. Sequencing input: naive CD4+ T cells from blood. The V and J genes are TRBV5-1 and TRBJ2-1; 11 bases map to TRBD1. The CDR3 region is CASRLTGQGVNEQFF. DNA for the CDR3: TGCGCCAGCAGGTTAACGGGACAGGGGGTCAATGAGCAGTTCTTC.